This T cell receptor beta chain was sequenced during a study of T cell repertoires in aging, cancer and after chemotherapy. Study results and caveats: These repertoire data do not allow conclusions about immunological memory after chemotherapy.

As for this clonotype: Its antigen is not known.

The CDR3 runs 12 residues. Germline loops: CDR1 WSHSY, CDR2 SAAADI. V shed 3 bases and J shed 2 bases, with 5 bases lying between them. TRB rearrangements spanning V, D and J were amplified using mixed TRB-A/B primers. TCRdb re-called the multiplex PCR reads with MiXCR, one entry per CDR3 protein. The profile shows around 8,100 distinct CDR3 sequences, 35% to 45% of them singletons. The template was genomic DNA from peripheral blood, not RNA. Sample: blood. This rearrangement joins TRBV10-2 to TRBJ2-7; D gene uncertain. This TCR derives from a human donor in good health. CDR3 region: CASSEVPYEQYF. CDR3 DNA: TGCGCCAGCAGTGAAGTCCCCTACGAGCAGTACTTC.